A selection of T cell receptor beta chains follows, all from one sample in a study of CD8 T cells in Susac syndrome. TCRdb reprocessed the immunoSEQ multiplex PCR reads via MiXCR and lists one record per CDR3 protein. The repertoire holds over 300,000 distinct CDR3 sequences, with roughly nine tenths as singletons. Sequenced input: CD4+ T cells from PBMCs. The source of these receptors is a human donor with multiple sclerosis. Both conserved end residues are trimmed from each CDR3. Each record gives: CDR3 length, J gene, V gene, CDR3 protein.

cdr3_length: 12; j_call: TRBJ2-7; v_call: TRBV6-2/TRBV6-3; cdr3_aa: ASRMTGTGPEQY
cdr3_length: 10; j_call: TRBJ1-1; v_call: TRBV7-9; cdr3_aa: ASSRDTTEAF
cdr3_length: 11; j_call: TRBJ1-5; v_call: TRBV19; cdr3_aa: ASSGTIPQPQH
cdr3_length: 14; j_call: TRBJ1-3; v_call: TRBV12-3/TRBV12-4; cdr3_aa: ASSPSGGARGNTIY
cdr3_length: 12; j_call: TRBJ1-5; v_call: TRBV6-2/TRBV6-3; cdr3_aa: ASRPDRRGQPQH
cdr3_length: 14; j_call: TRBJ1-2; v_call: TRBV27; cdr3_aa: ASRPIPGTEDYGYT
cdr3_length: 11; j_call: TRBJ2-5; v_call: TRBV12-3/TRBV12-4; cdr3_aa: ASSLGGYGTQY
cdr3_length: 15; j_call: TRBJ2-5; v_call: TRBV7-9; cdr3_aa: ASSLAMVSLPRETQY
cdr3_length: 13; j_call: TRBJ1-1; v_call: TRBV20-1; cdr3_aa: SAKTGLGMNTEAF
cdr3_length: 11; j_call: TRBJ2-5; v_call: TRBV10-3; cdr3_aa: AIGAGMQETQY
cdr3_length: 13; j_call: TRBJ2-7; v_call: TRBV19; cdr3_aa: ASSLGTGKFYEQY
cdr3_length: 12; j_call: TRBJ1-2; v_call: TRBV4-1; cdr3_aa: ASSQVTRNYGYT
cdr3_length: 11; j_call: TRBJ2-1; v_call: TRBV7-3; cdr3_aa: ASAIASPNEQF
cdr3_length: 11; j_call: TRBJ1-2; v_call: TRBV20-1; cdr3_aa: SAKGGRGRGYT
cdr3_length: 14; j_call: TRBJ2-2; v_call: TRBV9; cdr3_aa: ASRGGLAGNTGELF
cdr3_length: 11; j_call: TRBJ2-7; v_call: TRBV3-1; cdr3_aa: ASSQRQSYEQY
cdr3_length: 12; j_call: TRBJ2-5; v_call: TRBV9; cdr3_aa: ASSDRTVQETQY
cdr3_length: 14; j_call: TRBJ1-2; v_call: TRBV5-4; cdr3_aa: ASSLVVPSGVGGYT
cdr3_length: 13; j_call: TRBJ1-3; v_call: TRBV7-9; cdr3_aa: ASSLGLAKGNTIY
cdr3_length: 13; j_call: TRBJ2-7; v_call: TRBV18; cdr3_aa: ASSPPGQRGYEQY
cdr3_length: 13; j_call: TRBJ2-2; v_call: TRBV29-1; cdr3_aa: SVAWRGGNTGELF
cdr3_length: 11; j_call: TRBJ1-2; v_call: TRBV24-1; cdr3_aa: ATSDLRGDGYT
cdr3_length: 12; j_call: TRBJ1-5; v_call: TRBV20-1; cdr3_aa: SAKLDRDNQPQH
cdr3_length: 13; j_call: TRBJ2-7; v_call: TRBV7-2; cdr3_aa: ASSLASSGSYEQY
cdr3_length: 12; j_call: TRBJ2-7; v_call: TRBV3-1; cdr3_aa: ASSQEPSSYEQY
cdr3_length: 12; j_call: TRBJ2-2; v_call: TRBV19; cdr3_aa: ASKQGRGTGELF